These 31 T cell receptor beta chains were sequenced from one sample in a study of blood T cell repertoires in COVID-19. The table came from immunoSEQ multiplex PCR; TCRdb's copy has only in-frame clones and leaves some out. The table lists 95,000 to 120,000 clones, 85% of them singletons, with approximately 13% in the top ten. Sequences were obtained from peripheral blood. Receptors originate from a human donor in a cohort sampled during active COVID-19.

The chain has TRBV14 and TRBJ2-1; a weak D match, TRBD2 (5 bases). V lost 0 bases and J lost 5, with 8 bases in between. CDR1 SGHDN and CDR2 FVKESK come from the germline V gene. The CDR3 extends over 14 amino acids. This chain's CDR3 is CASSQDSGNNEQFF. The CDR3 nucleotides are TGTGCCAGCAGCCAAGACTCGGGGAACAATGAGCAGTTCTTC.

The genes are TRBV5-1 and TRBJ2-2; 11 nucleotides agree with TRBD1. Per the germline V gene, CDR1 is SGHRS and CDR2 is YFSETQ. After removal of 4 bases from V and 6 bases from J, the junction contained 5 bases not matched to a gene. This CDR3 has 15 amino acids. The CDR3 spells CASSLDRGLSGELFF. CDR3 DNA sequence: TGCGCCAGCAGCCTGGACAGGGGGCTGTCCGGGGAGCTGTTTTTT.

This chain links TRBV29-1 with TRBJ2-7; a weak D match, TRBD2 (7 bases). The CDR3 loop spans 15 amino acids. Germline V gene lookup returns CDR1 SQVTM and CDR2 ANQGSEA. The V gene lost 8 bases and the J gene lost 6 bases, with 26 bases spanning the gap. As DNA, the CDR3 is TGCAGCACCCGCCAGGGGCCGGCGGGGGTGGCCGAGCAGTACTTC. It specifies CSTRQGPAGVAEQYF.

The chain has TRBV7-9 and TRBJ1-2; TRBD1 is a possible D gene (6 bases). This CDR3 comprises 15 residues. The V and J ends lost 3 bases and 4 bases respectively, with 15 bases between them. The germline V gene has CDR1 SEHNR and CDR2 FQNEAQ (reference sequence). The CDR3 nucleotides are TGTGCCAGCAGCTTCGGACAGCCGACCCTCTATGGCTACACCTTC. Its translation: CASSFGQPTLYGYTF.

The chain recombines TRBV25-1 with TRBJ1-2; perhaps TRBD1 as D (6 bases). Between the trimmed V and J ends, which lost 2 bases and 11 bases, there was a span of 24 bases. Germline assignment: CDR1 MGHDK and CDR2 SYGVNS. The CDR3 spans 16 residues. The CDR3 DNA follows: TGTGCCAGCAGTGAAGGGGGCTCCGGACTCCGCCGGCGGTACACCTTC. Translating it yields CASSEGGSGLRRRYTF.

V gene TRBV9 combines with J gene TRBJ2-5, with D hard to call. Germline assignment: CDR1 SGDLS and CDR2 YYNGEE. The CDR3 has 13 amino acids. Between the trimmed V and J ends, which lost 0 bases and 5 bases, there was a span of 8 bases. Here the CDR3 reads CASSVATLETQYF. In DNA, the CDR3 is TGTGCCAGCAGCGTAGCTACGTTGGAGACCCAGTACTTC.

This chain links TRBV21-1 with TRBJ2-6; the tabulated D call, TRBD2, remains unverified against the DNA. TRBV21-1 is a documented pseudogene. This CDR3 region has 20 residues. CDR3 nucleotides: TGTGCCAGCAGCAAAACGGAAAGCGTGGAGCTATACTCTGGGGCCAACGTCCTGACTTTC. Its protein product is CASSKTESVELYSGANVLTF.

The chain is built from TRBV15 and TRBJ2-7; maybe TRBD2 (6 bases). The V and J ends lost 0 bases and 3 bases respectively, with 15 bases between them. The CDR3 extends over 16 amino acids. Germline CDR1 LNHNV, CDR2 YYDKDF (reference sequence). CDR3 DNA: TGTGCCACCAGCAGAGATCTCGTCGGGGGTTACTACGAGCAGTACTTC. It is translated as CATSRDLVGGYYEQYF.

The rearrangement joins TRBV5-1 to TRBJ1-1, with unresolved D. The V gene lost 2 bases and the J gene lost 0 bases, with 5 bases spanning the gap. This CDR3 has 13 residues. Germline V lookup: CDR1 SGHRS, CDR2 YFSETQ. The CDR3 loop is CASSLQLNTEAFF. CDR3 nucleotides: TGCGCCAGCAGCTTACAATTGAACACTGAAGCTTTCTTT. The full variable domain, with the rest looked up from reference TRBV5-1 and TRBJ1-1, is KAGVTQTPRYLIKTRGQQVTLSCSPISGHRSVSWYQQTPGQGLQFLFEYFSETQRNKGNFPGRFSGRQFSNSRSEMNVSTLELGDSALYLCASSLQLNTEAFFGQGTRLTVV.

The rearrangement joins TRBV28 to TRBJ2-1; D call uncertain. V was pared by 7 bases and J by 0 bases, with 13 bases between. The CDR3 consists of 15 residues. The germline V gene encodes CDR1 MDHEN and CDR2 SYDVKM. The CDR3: CASTQAPSSYNEQFF. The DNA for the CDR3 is TGTGCCAGCACCCAGGCCCCGAGCTCCTACAATGAGCAGTTCTTC.

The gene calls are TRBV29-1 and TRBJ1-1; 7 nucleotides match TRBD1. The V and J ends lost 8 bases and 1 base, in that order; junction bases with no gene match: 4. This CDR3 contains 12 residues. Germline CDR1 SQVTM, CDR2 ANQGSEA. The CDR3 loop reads CSIDRANTEAFF. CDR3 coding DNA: TGCAGCATAGACAGGGCGAACACTGAAGCTTTCTTT.

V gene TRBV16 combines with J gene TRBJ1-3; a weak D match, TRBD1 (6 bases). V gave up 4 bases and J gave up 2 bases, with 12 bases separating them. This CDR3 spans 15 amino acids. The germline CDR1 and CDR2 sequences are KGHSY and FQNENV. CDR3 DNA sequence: TGTGCCAGCAGCCCACAGGGTGGTACTGGAAACACCATATATTTT. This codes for CASSPQGGTGNTIYF.

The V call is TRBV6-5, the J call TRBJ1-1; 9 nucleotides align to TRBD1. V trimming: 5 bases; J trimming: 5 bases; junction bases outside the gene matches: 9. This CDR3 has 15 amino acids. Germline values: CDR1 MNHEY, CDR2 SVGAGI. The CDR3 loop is CASSPTGQGETEAFF. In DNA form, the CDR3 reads TGTGCCAGCAGTCCCACGGGACAGGGTGAGACTGAAGCTTTCTTT.

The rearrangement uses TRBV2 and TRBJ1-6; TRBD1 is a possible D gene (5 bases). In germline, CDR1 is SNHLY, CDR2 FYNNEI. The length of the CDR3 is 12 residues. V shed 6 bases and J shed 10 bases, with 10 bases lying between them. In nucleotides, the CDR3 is TGTGCCAGCAGCAGGGAGGGCTCACCCCTCCACTTT. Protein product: CASSREGSPLHF.

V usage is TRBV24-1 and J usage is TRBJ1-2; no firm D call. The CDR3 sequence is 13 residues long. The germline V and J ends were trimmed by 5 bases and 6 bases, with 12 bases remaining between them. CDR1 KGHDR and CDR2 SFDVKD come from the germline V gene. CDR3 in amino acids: CATSVGVSNGYTF. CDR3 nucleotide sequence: TGTGCCACCAGTGTCGGAGTTTCTAATGGCTACACCTTC.

CDR3 region: CASSLSTDTDTQYF. DNA for the CDR3: TGCGCCAGCAGCTTGTCAACTGACACAGATACGCAGTATTTT. V is TRBV5-1 and J is TRBJ2-3; no definite D call. V gave up 1 base and J gave up 2 bases, with 8 bases separating them. The CDR3 is made up of 14 amino acids. Per the germline V gene, CDR1 is SGHRS and CDR2 is YFSETQ. Variable domain in full (rest from reference TRBV5-1 and TRBJ2-3): KAGVTQTPRYLIKTRGQQVTLSCSPISGHRSVSWYQQTPGQGLQFLFEYFSETQRNKGNFPGRFSGRQFSNSRSEMNVSTLELGDSALYLCASSLSTDTDTQYFGPGTRLTVL.

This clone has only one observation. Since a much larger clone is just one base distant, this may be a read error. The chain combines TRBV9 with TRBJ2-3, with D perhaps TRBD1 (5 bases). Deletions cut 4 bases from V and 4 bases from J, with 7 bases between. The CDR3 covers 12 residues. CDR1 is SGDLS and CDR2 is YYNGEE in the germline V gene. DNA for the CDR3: TGTGCCAGCAGCCAGGGATCAGATACGCAGTATTTT. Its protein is CASSQGSDTQYF.

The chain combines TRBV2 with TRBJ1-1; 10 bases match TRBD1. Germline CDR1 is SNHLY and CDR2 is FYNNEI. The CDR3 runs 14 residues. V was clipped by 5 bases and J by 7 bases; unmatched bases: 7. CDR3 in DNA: TGTGCCAGCAGTCCCCAGGGGACAGGGGATGAAGCTTTCTTT. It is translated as CASSPQGTGDEAFF.

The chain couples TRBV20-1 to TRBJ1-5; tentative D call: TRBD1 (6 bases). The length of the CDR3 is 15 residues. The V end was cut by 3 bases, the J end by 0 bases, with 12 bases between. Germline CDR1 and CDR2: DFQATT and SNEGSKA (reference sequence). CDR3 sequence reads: CSASVRGFSNQPQHF. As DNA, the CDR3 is TGCAGTGCTAGTGTAAGGGGGTTTAGCAATCAGCCCCAGCATTTT.

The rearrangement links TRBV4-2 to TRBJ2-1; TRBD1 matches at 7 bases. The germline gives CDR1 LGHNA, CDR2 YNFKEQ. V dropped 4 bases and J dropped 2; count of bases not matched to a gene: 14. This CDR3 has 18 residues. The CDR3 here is CASSLDLPGQRPYNEQFF. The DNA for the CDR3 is TGTGCCAGCAGCCTAGATCTACCGGGACAGCGGCCCTACAATGAGCAGTTCTTC.

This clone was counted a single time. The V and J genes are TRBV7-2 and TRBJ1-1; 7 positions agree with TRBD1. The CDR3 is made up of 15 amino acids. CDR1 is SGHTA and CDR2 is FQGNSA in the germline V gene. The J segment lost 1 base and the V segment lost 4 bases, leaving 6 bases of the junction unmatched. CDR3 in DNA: TGTGCCAGCAGCTCAGCCGGGACAGCGAACACTGAAGCTTTCTTT. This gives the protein CASSSAGTANTEAFF.

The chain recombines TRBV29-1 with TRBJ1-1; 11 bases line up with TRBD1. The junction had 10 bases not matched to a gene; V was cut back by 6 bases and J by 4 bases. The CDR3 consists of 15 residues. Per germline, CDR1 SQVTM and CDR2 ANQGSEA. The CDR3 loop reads CSVLAGQGAGTEAFF. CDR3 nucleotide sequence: TGCAGCGTCCTAGCCGGACAGGGGGCCGGCACTGAAGCTTTCTTT.

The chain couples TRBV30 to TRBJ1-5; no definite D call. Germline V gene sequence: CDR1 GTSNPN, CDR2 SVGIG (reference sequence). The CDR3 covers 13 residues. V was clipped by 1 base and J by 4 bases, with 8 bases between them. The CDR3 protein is CAWSGPDNQPQHF. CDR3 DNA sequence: TGTGCCTGGAGTGGTCCAGATAATCAGCCCCAGCATTTT.

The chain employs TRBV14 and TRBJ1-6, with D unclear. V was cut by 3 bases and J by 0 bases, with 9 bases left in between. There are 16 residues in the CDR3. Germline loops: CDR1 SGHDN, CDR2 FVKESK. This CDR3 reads CASSHGSSSYNSPLHF. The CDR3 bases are TGTGCCAGCAGCCATGGCAGTTCCTCCTATAATTCACCCCTCCACTTT.

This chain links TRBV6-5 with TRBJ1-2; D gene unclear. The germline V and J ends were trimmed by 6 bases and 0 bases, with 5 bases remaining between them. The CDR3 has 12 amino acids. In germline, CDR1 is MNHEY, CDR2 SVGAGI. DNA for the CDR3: TGTGCCAGCAGCCCCTCTAACTATGGCTACACCTTC. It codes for CASSPSNYGYTF.

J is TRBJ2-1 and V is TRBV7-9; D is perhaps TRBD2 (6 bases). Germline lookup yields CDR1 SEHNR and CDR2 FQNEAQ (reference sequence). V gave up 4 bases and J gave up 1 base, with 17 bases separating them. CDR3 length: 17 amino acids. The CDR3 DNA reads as TGTGCCAGCAGCTCTCCCTTTTCCGGGGGATCCTACAATGAGCAGTTCTTC. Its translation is CASSSPFSGGSYNEQFF. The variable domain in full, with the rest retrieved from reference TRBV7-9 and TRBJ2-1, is DTGVSQNPRHKITKRGQNVTFRCDPISEHNRLYWYRQTLGQGPEFLTYFQNEAQLEKSRLLSDRFSAERPKGSFSTLEIQRTEQGDSAMYLCASSSPFSGGSYNEQFFGPGTRLTVL.

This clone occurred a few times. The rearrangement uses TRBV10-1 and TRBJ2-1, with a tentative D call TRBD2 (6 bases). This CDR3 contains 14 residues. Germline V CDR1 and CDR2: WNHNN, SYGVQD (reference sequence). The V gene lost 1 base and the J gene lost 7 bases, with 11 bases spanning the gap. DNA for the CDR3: TGCGCCAGCAGTGAGTTGCGGGGCTCGAATGAGCAGTTCTTC. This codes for CASSELRGSNEQFF.

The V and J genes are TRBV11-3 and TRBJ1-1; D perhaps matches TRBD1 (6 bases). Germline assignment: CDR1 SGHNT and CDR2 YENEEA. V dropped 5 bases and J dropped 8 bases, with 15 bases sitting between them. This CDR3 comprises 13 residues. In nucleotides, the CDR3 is TGTGCCAGCAGCCTAAGGGGCAGGGGAGAAGCTTTCTTT. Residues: CASSLRGRGEAFF.

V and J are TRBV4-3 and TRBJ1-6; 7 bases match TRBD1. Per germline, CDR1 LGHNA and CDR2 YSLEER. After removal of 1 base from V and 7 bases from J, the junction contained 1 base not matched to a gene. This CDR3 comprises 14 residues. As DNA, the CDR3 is TGCGCCAGCAGCCAAGCAGGGGGAAATTCACCCCTCCACTTT. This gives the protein CASSQAGGNSPLHF.

The CDR3 nucleotides are TGTGCCAGCAGAACCCCAGGCTACAATGAGCAGTTCTTC. Translating it yields CASRTPGYNEQFF. The J gene is TRBJ2-1, the V gene TRBV6-5; D is unresolved. CDR1 is MNHEY, CDR2 SVGAGI, per germline. The ends were cut back, 6 bases at V and 3 bases at J, with 9 bases in the middle. This CDR3 has 13 residues.

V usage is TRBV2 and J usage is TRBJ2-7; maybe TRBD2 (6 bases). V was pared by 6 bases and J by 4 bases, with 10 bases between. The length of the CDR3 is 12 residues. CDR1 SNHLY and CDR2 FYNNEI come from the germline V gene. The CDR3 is CASRRDGYEQYF. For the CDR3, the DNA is TGTGCCAGCAGGCGGGACGGTTACGAGCAGTACTTC.